Listed below are T cell receptor beta chains from one sample, sequenced in a study of T-cell reconstitution after alpha-beta-depleted transplantation in children. TCRdb used MiXCR to reprocess the PCR reads, holding one entry per CDR3 protein. The data hold about 15,000 distinct CDR3 sequences, with approximately 5.3% observed a single time. The sample was PBMCs, taken before TCRalphabeta/CD19-depleted stem cell transplant. The source is a boy aged 10-17 years with acute lymphoblastic leukemia, due to receive a stem cell transplant. Each CDR3 is given without its conserved first and last residue.

J gene,V gene,CDR3 protein
TRBJ1-1,TRBV20-1,SAPRGTGNTEAF
TRBJ2-1,TRBV3-1,ASSPYSSSYNEQF
TRBJ2-1,TRBV4-3,ASSQAQGGGNEQF
TRBJ2-1,TRBV27,ASSTNSNEQF
TRBJ2-1,TRBV19,ASSIDLRLSLYLGNEQF
TRBJ2-7,TRBV7-9,ASSLRGIYEQY
TRBJ1-1,TRBV11-2,ASSLAAGGRRAF
TRBJ2-7,TRBV28,ASSPGTPRLEQY
TRBJ1-1,TRBV7-9,ASSLSEYTEAF
TRBJ2-1,TRBV12-3/TRBV12-4,ASRTGLAYNEQF
TRBJ2-5,TRBV7-2,ASSFSGRGETQY
TRBJ1-3,TRBV5-4,ASSPDSGNTIY
TRBJ1-5,TRBV7-2,ASSYPVVGQPQH
TRBJ2-1,TRBV9,ASSAEFHEQF
TRBJ2-3,TRBV19,ASRHLAGSTDTQY
TRBJ2-3,TRBV12-3/TRBV12-4,ASKIRGARSTDTQY
TRBJ1-5,TRBV9,ASSVGTGRQPQH
TRBJ1-5,TRBV6-2/TRBV6-3,ASSYSAGGRGNQPQH
TRBJ1-6,TRBV20-1,SARRYPGQGVSSPLH
TRBJ2-6,TRBV6-2/TRBV6-3,ASMMTVFSGANVLT
TRBJ2-1,TRBV20-1,SASAGQVHNEQF
TRBJ2-2,TRBV6-2/TRBV6-3,ASSTMPPNTGELF
TRBJ1-5,TRBV2,ASSEEGLSNQPQH
TRBJ1-1,TRBV7-2,ASSSTVQANTEAF
TRBJ2-3,TRBV7-2,ASSQGLAGVADTQY
TRBJ2-5,TRBV5-5,ASSSRGVGETQY
TRBJ2-7,TRBV9,ASSVGQGVGEQY
TRBJ2-7,TRBV4-1,ASSQAEDWVGGIHEQY
TRBJ2-7,TRBV7-9,ASSSTPAGWYEQY
TRBJ1-5,TRBV2,AFSFRPQGRFRDQPQH
TRBJ1-6,TRBV7-6,ASSPQVGAHSPLH
TRBJ2-2,TRBV7-7,ASSLGFGELF
TRBJ1-5,TRBV5-5,ASSLASSNQPQH
TRBJ1-2,TRBV28,ASSTGQGFYGYT
TRBJ1-1,TRBV11-2,ASSPPRGYTEAF
TRBJ2-7,TRBV7-7,ASSLGLASDEQY
TRBJ2-1,TRBV11-2,ASSLDRGQF
TRBJ1-2,TRBV11-2,ASSPGGTGRFGYT
TRBJ2-1,TRBV28,ASSLQDRGLGGQF
TRBJ2-7,TRBV5-6,ASFSAFPPEQY
TRBJ2-3,TRBV4-2,ASSPRTSGIWSTDTQY
TRBJ2-2,TRBV6-2/TRBV6-3,ASSYGRFRGAGELF
TRBJ2-7,TRBV11-2,ASSSTAYEQY
TRBJ2-1,TRBV3-1,ASSQGTGGAAEQF
TRBJ2-3,TRBV19,ASSSREAQY
TRBJ2-3,TRBV7-2,ASSLAGRPGLIRQY
TRBJ2-3,TRBV7-8,ASSQFQRPTDTQY
TRBJ2-1,TRBV20-1,SARDPFAGSYNEQF
TRBJ2-1,TRBV27,ASSLAGYNEQF
TRBJ2-7,TRBV20-1,SASSLTLPKYEQY
TRBJ2-7,TRBV14,ASSQLGTPTYEQY
TRBJ2-2,TRBV11-3,ASSLIQGVTGELF
TRBJ2-1,TRBV6-2/TRBV6-3,ASTDGTYNEQF